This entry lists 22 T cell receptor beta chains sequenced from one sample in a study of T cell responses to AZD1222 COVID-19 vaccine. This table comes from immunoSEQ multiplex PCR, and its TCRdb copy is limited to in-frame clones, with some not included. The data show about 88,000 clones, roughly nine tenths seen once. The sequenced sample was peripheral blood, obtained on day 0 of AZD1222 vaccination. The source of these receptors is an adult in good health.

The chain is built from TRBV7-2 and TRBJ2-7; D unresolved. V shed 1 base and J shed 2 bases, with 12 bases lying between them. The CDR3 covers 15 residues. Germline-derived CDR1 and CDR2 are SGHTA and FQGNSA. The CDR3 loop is CASSLGPLGAYEQYF. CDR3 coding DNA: TGTGCCAGCAGCTTAGGGCCGCTCGGAGCCTACGAGCAGTACTTC.

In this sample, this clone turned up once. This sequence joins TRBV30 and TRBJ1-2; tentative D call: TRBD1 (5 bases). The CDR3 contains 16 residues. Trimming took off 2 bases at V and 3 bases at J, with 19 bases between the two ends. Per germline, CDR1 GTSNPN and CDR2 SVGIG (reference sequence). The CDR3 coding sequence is TGTGCCTGGAGTCGGGGTCGACAGCTACTTCACTATGGCTACACCTTC. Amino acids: CAWSRGRQLLHYGYTF. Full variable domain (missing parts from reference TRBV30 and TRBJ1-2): SQTIHQWPATLVQPVGSPLSLECTVEGTSNPNLYWYRQAAGRGLQLLFYSVGIGQISSEVPQNLSASRPQDRQFILSSKKLLLSDSGFYLCAWSRGRQLLHYGYTFGSGTRLTVV.

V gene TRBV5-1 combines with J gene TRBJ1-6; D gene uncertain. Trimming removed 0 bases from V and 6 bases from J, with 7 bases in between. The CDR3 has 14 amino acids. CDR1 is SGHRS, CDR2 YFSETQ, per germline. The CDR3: CASSLAAGNSPLHF. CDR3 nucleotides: TGCGCCAGCAGCTTGGCCGCGGGTAATTCACCCCTCCACTTT.

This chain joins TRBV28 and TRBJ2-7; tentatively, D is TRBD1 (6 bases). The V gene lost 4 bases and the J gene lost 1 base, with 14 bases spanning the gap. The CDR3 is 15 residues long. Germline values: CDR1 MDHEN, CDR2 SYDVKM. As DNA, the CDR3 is TGTGCCAGCAGTTCTCCTCGGGACACGTCCTACGAGCAGTACTTC. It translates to CASSSPRDTSYEQYF. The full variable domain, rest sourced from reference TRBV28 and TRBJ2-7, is DVKVTQSSRYLVKRTGEKVFLECVQDMDHENMFWYRQDPGLGLRLIYFSYDVKMKEKGDIPEGYSVSREKKERFSLILESASTNQTSMYLCASSSPRDTSYEQYFGPGTRLTVT.

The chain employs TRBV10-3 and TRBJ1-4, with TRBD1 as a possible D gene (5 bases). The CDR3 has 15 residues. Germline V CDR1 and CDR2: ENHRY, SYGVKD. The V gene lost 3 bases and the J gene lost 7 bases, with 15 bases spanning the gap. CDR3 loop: CAISDGVIGGEKLFF. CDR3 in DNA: TGTGCCATCAGTGACGGGGTAATCGGGGGTGAAAAACTGTTTTTT.

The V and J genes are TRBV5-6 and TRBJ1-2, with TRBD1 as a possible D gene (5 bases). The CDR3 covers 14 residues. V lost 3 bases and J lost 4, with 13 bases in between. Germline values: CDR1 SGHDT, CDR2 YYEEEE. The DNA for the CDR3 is TGTGCCAGCAGCTGGGGGGTGCCATCCTATGGCTACACCTTC. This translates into CASSWGVPSYGYTF.

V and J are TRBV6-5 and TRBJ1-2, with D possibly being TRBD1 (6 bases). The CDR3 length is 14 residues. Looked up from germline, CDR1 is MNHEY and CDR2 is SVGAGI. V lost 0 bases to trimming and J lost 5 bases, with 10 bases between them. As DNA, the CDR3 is TGTGCCAGCAGTTACTCGGAGGGGGATTATGGCTACACCTTC. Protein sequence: CASSYSEGDYGYTF.

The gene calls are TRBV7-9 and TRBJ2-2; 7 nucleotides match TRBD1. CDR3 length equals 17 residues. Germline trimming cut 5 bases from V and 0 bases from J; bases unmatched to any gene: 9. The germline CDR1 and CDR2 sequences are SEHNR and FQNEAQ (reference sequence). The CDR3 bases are TGTGCCAGCAGCCCAGAGGTAGGACAGGCGAACACCGGGGAGCTGTTTTTT. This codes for CASSPEVGQANTGELFF.

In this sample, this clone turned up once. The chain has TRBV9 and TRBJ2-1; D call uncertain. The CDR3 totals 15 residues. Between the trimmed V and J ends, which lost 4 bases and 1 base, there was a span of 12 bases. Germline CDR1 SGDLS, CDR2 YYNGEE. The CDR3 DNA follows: TGTGCCAGCAGCCCCCGGACGGAGTCCTACAATGAGCAGTTCTTC. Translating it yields CASSPRTESYNEQFF.

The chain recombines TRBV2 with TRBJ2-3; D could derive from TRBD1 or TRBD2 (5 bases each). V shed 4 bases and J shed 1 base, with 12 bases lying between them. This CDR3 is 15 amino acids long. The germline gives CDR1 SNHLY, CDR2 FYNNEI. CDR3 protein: CASSVGDPRTDTQYF. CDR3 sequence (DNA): TGTGCCAGCAGTGTAGGGGACCCCCGCACAGATACGCAGTATTTT.

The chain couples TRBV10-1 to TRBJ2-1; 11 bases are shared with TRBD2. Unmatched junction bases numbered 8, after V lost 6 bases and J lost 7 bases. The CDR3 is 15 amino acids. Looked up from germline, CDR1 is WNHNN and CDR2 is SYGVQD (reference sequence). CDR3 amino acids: CASRETSGERNEQFF. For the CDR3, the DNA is TGCGCCAGCAGAGAGACTAGCGGGGAGCGAAATGAGCAGTTCTTC.

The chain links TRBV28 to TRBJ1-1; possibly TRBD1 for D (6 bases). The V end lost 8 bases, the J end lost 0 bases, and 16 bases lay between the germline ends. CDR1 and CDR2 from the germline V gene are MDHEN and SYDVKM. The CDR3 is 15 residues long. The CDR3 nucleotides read TGTGCCAGCCCAGGGGTTAAAGGAGTGAACACTGAAGCTTTCTTT. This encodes CASPGVKGVNTEAFF.

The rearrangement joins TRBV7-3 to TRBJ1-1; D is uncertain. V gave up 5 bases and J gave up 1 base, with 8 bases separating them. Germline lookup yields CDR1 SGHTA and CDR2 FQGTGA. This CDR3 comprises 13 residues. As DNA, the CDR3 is TGTGCCAGCAGCCCTCATAAGAACACTGAAGCTTTCTTT. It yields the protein CASSPHKNTEAFF.

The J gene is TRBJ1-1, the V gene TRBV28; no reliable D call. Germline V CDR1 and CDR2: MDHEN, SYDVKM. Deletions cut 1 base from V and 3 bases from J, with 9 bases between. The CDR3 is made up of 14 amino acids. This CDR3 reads CASSLFGLYTEAFF. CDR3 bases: TGTGCCAGCAGTTTATTTGGTTTGTACACTGAAGCTTTCTTT.

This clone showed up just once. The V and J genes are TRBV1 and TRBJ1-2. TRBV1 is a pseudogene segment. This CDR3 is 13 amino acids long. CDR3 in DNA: TGCACCAGCAGCTTCCCAGCGGGCACTGGCTACACCTTC. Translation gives CTSSFPAGTGYTF.

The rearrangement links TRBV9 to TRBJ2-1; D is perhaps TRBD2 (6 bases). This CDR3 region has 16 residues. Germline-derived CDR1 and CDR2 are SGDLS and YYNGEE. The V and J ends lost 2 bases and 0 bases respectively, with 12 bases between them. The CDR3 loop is CASSVLSGSSYNEQFF. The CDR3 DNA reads TGTGCCAGCAGCGTCCTTAGCGGAAGCTCCTACAATGAGCAGTTCTTC.

The CDR3: CASSLIGNTEAFF. The CDR3 region has the DNA TGCGCCAGCAGCTTGATCGGGAACACTGAAGCTTTCTTT. V usage is TRBV5-1 and J usage is TRBJ1-1; D unclear. The V end lost 1 base, the J end lost 1 base, and 5 bases lay between the germline ends. Germline V gene lookup returns CDR1 SGHRS and CDR2 YFSETQ. This CDR3 is built from 13 residues.

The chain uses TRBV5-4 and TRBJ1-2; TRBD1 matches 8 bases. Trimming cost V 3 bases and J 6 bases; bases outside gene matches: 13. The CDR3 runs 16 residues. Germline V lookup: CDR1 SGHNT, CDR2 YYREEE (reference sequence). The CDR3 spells CASSSGRDRGFHGYTF. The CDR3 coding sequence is TGTGCCAGCAGCTCGGGCCGAGACAGGGGTTTTCATGGCTACACCTTC.

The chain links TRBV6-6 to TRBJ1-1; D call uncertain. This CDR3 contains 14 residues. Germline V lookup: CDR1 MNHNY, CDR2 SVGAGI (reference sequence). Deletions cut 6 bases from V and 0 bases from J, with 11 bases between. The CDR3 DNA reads TGTGCCAGCAGCCCCAGCCACCTGAACACTGAAGCTTTCTTT. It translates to CASSPSHLNTEAFF.

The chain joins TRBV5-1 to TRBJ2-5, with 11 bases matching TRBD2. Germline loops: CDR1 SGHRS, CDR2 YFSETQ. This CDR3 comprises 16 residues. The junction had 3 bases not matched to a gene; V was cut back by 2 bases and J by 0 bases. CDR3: CASSFLAGGNQETQYF. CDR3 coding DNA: TGCGCCAGCAGCTTCCTAGCGGGGGGTAACCAAGAGACCCAGTACTTC.

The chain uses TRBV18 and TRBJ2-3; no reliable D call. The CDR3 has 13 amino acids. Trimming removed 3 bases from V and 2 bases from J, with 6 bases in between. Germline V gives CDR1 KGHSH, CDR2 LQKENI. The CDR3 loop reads CASSPTATDTQYF. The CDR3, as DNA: TGTGCCAGCTCACCTACAGCCACAGATACGCAGTATTTT.

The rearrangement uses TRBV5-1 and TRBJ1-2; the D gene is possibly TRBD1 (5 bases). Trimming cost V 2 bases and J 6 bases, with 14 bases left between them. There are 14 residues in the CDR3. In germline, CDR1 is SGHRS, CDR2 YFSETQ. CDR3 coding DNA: TGCGCCAGCAGCTTCTCCAGGGAGACGGATGGCTACACCTTC. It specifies CASSFSRETDGYTF.